What follows are 29 T cell receptor beta chains derived from one specimen sequenced in a study of T cell repertoires in ileal Crohn's disease. Profiling relied on immunoSEQ multiplex PCR, and the TCRdb table lists in-frame clones only, not all of them. The data contain a few thousand clones, nearly 98% of them seen just once; the ten biggest clones take up 1.2%. Material: ileal tissue. These receptors came from an adult with Crohn's disease.

The chain is built from TRBV6-8 and TRBJ2-7; possible D gene TRBD2, 5 bases. Germline CDR1 reads MNHGY; CDR2 reads SAAAGT. The CDR3 contains 13 residues. The V and J ends lost 7 bases and 4 bases respectively, with 14 bases between them. The CDR3 protein is CASTLRGGYEQYV. CDR3 nucleotide sequence: TGTGCCAGCACCCTCCGGGGTGGTTACGAGCAGTACGTC.

J is TRBJ2-1 and V is TRBV5-4; TRBD2 is a possible D gene (5 bases). The CDR3 consists of 13 residues. The germline V gene encodes CDR1 SGHNT and CDR2 YYREEE (reference sequence). V was cut by 0 bases and J by 13 bases, with 14 bases left in between. CDR3 loop: CASSLASMDFQFF. CDR3 bases: TGTGCCAGCAGCTTGGCCTCCATGGACTTTCAGTTCTTC.

This clone was detected a few times. The V call is TRBV4-1, the J call TRBJ1-2; 8 nucleotides agree with TRBD1. CDR3 length equals 14 residues. Trimming removed 0 bases from V and 8 bases from J; junction bases left unmatched: 5. Looked up from germline, CDR1 is MGHRA and CDR2 is YSYEKL. The CDR3 spells CASSQDQGAEGYTF. The CDR3 DNA reads as TGCGCCAGCAGCCAAGATCAGGGGGCGGAAGGCTACACCTTC.

The chain has TRBV4-1 and TRBJ2-3; D is unclear. V lost 0 bases and J lost 4, with 8 bases in between. Germline V gene sequence: CDR1 MGHRA, CDR2 YSYEKL. The CDR3 is 14 amino acids. The CDR3 region has the DNA TGCGCCAGCAGCCAAGATGTTCATTCAGATACGCAGTATTTT. This codes for CASSQDVHSDTQYF.

The gene calls are TRBV6-1 and TRBJ1-1; tentative D call: TRBD1 (5 bases). The CDR3 sequence is 14 residues long. CDR1 MNHNS and CDR2 SASEGT come from the germline V gene. V was cut by 5 bases and J by 2 bases, with 12 bases left in between. The CDR3 bases are TGTGCCAGCAGTTATAGCAGGGCTAACACTGAAGCTTTCTTT. This gives the protein CASSYSRANTEAFF.

The chain employs TRBV12-5 and TRBJ1-3; D might be TRBD1 (5 bases). The CDR3 extends over 17 amino acids. Germline V gene lookup returns CDR1 LGHNT and CDR2 FRNRAP. V lost 3 bases, J lost 8 bases, and 23 bases lay in between. CDR3 nucleotide sequence: TGTGCTAGTGGTTTCCATCTCCGGGACGGCCGGGGGGACACCATATATTTT. This encodes CASGFHLRDGRGDTIYF.

The rearrangement links TRBV6-1 to TRBJ1-1, with TRBD1 matching 10 bases. V lost 9 bases, J lost 1 base, and 8 bases stayed unmatched. The CDR3 is made up of 15 amino acids. Germline V gene sequence: CDR1 MNHNS, CDR2 SASEGT. The CDR3 region is CASKPTGGSNTEAFF. Written as DNA, the CDR3 is TGTGCCAGTAAGCCGACAGGGGGCTCGAACACTGAAGCTTTCTTT.

This rearrangement joins TRBV11-2 to TRBJ1-2, with D hard to call. This CDR3 contains 15 residues. Trimming took off 3 bases at V and 1 base at J, with 12 bases between the two ends. Germline loops: CDR1 SGHAT, CDR2 FQNNGV. CDR3 nucleotide sequence: TGTGCCAGCAGCTTGGTCCAGAATATTAACTATGGCTACACCTTC. This codes for CASSLVQNINYGYTF.

The chain has TRBV6-6 and TRBJ1-2; TRBD1 matches at 8 bases. Germline values: CDR1 MNHNY, CDR2 SVGAGI (reference sequence). CDR3 length: 13 amino acids. Trimming at V came to 11 bases and at J to 4 bases, leaving 9 bases not matched to a gene. CDR3: CAGCRGLGYGYTF. DNA for the CDR3: TGTGCCGGGTGCAGGGGGCTGGGCTATGGCTACACCTTC.

The chain has TRBV6-5 and TRBJ1-2; D call uncertain. V lost 6 bases to trimming and J lost 11 bases, with 19 bases between them. The CDR3 consists of 13 residues. CDR1 is MNHEY, CDR2 SVGAGI, per germline. The CDR3 loop reads CASSRLEGWVYTF. Written as DNA, the CDR3 is TGTGCCAGCAGCCGACTGGAGGGCTGGGTGTACACCTTC.

The gene calls are TRBV11-3 and TRBJ1-1, with 8 bases fitting TRBD1. CDR1 is SGHNT and CDR2 is YENEEA in the germline V gene. V was clipped by 2 bases and J by 5 bases; unmatched bases: 4. This CDR3 is built from 14 residues. The CDR3 is CASSLRQGQTEAFF. CDR3 nucleotides: TGTGCCAGCAGCTTAAGACAGGGGCAGACTGAAGCTTTCTTT. The whole variable domain, remainder taken from reference TRBV11-3 and TRBJ1-1, is EAGVVQSPRYKIIEKKQPVAFWCNPISGHNTLYWYLQNLGQGPELLIRYENEEAVDDSQLPKDRFSAERLKGVDSTLKIQPAELGDSAVYLCASSLRQGQTEAFFGQGTRLTVV.

The chain uses TRBV11-2 and TRBJ2-7; D is ambiguous. The CDR3 length is 13 residues. Germline CDR1 SGHAT, CDR2 FQNNGV. V was trimmed by 5 bases and J by 0 bases, leaving 8 bases between them. The CDR3: CASSPVASYEQYV. The CDR3 region has the DNA TGTGCCAGCAGCCCCGTAGCCTCCTACGAGCAGTACGTC.

The chain links TRBV28 to TRBJ1-4; D remains ambiguous. Germline loops: CDR1 MDHEN, CDR2 SYDVKM. Trimming took 3 bases from V and 8 from J, leaving 4 bases between them. The CDR3 totals 11 residues. The chain's CDR3 is CASSFGEKLFF. The CDR3 nucleotides read TGTGCCAGCAGTTTTGGCGAAAAACTGTTTTTT.

CDR3 in DNA: TGTGCCAGCAGTCTCCGGGAGGGCCGCACAGATACGCAGTATTTT. Translating gives CASSLREGRTDTQYF. The chain uses TRBV7-8 and TRBJ2-3, with 8 nucleotides matching TRBD2. The CDR3 is made up of 15 amino acids. Germline V gives CDR1 SGHVS, CDR2 FQNEAQ. Losses at the gene ends were 6 bases for V and 1 base for J; bases not matched to a gene: 6.

The chain links TRBV27 to TRBJ1-5; D not certain. Germline V gives CDR1 MNHEY, CDR2 SMNVEV (reference sequence). Between the trimmed V and J ends, which lost 5 bases and 7 bases, there was a span of 9 bases. The CDR3 is made up of 12 amino acids. The CDR3 loop reads CASSPPGQPQHF. The CDR3 bases are TGTGCCAGCAGTCCCCCGGGGCAGCCCCAGCATTTT.

V is TRBV7-9 and J is TRBJ1-1; TRBD1 matches 7 bases. CDR3 length: 14 amino acids. The J segment lost 1 base and the V segment lost 6 bases, leaving 5 bases of the junction unmatched. Looked up from germline, CDR1 is SEHNR and CDR2 is FQNEAQ (reference sequence). The CDR3 DNA is TGTGCCAGCAGTTCCGGGACAGCGAACACTGAAGCTTTCTTT. As protein: CASSSGTANTEAFF.

The chain has TRBV19 and TRBJ1-5; 9 bases fit TRBD1. Germline CDR1 reads LNHDA; CDR2 reads SQIVND (reference sequence). The CDR3 runs to 18 residues. V lost 4 bases to trimming and J lost 0 bases; unmatched junction nucleotides: 10. CDR3 sequence reads: CASSTHPGQGSSNQPQHF. The CDR3 DNA is TGTGCCAGTAGTACCCATCCGGGACAGGGAAGTAGCAATCAGCCCCAGCATTTT.

The chain carries TRBV29-1 and TRBJ2-3; D is undetermined. V was trimmed by 2 bases and J by 7 bases, leaving 10 bases between them. The CDR3 covers 12 residues. Germline assignment: CDR1 SQVTM and CDR2 ANQGSEA. The CDR3 DNA reads TGCAGCGTTGAAATTACAGATAATACGCAGTATTTT. Translating gives CSVEITDNTQYF.

V and J are TRBV11-2 and TRBJ1-1; perhaps TRBD1 as D (5 bases). The germline gives CDR1 SGHAT, CDR2 FQNNGV. V lost 2 bases to trimming and J lost 5 bases, with 15 bases between them. This CDR3 contains 15 residues. The CDR3 here is CASSLFDGPGTEAFF. In DNA, the CDR3 is TGTGCCAGCAGCTTATTCGACGGACCAGGGACTGAAGCTTTCTTT.

The chain employs TRBV6-5 and TRBJ2-1; 10 bases fit TRBD2. J was trimmed by 8 bases and V by 2 bases; bases with no gene match: 6. The CDR3 runs to 15 residues. Germline V gene lookup returns CDR1 MNHEY and CDR2 SVGAGI. CDR3 nucleotide sequence: TGTGCCAGCAGTTACCGGTCTAGCGGGGGATATGAGCAGTTCTTC. Translating it yields CASSYRSSGGYEQFF.

The chain uses TRBV30 and TRBJ1-1, with D perhaps TRBD1 (6 bases). V was cut by 5 bases and J by 4 bases, with 14 bases left in between. The CDR3 spans 13 residues. Germline-derived CDR1 and CDR2 are GTSNPN and SVGIG (reference sequence). The CDR3 region is CAWSSGGLTEAFF. The DNA for the CDR3 is TGTGCCTGGTCATCGGGGGGGCTCACTGAAGCTTTCTTT.

This chain links TRBV19 with TRBJ2-1; 7 nucleotides align to TRBD1. In germline, CDR1 is LNHDA, CDR2 SQIVND (reference sequence). This CDR3 is 14 amino acids long. Losses at the gene ends were 10 bases for V and 0 bases for J; bases not matched to a gene: 6. This CDR3 reads CATNRDSSYNEQFF. CDR3 in DNA: TGTGCCACGAACCGGGACAGCTCCTACAATGAGCAGTTCTTC.

The chain employs TRBV10-3 and TRBJ1-2; 7 bases map to TRBD1. There are 15 residues in the CDR3. V shed 0 bases, J shed 8 bases, and the junction held 9 bases outside the gene matches. The germline V gene encodes CDR1 ENHRY and CDR2 SYGVKD. Here the CDR3 reads CAISESTGQRFGYTF. Written as DNA, the CDR3 is TGTGCCATCAGTGAGTCGACGGGACAGAGATTCGGCTACACCTTC.

V usage is TRBV18 and J usage is TRBJ1-1; maybe TRBD1 (6 bases). V was pared by 3 bases and J by 4 bases, with 21 bases between. This CDR3 has 17 residues. CDR1 is KGHSH, CDR2 LQKENI, per germline. CDR3 amino acids: CASSPMPLKQGGTEAFF. The DNA of the CDR3 is TGTGCCAGCTCACCGATGCCCCTAAAACAGGGCGGCACTGAAGCTTTCTTT.

This chain joins TRBV12-5 and TRBJ1-2; the D gene is possibly TRBD1 (6 bases). Germline CDR1 reads LGHNT; CDR2 reads FRNRAP. The CDR3 length is 16 residues. The V and J ends lost 0 bases and 8 bases respectively, with 19 bases between them. CDR3 in amino acids: CASGLVAGTGAAGYTF. The CDR3 nucleotides are TGTGCTAGTGGTTTGGTAGCGGGAACGGGGGCTGCGGGCTACACCTTC.

V gene TRBV7-2 combines with J gene TRBJ2-3; a weak D match, TRBD2 (6 bases). Germline CDR1 reads SGHTA; CDR2 reads FQGNSA. The CDR3 extends over 16 amino acids. Trimming pared 2 bases from V and 5 bases from J, leaving 17 bases between. The CDR3 DNA follows: TGTGCCAGCAGCTTATTCGGTAGCGGATCCAGAGATACGCAGTATTTT. The encoded protein is CASSLFGSGSRDTQYF.

The chain recombines TRBV9 with TRBJ1-5; 9 positions match TRBD1. The germline CDR1 and CDR2 sequences are SGDLS and YYNGEE. Trimming at V came to 0 bases and at J to 1 base, leaving 2 bases not matched to a gene. The length of the CDR3 is 16 residues. This CDR3 is CASSVGQGVSNQPQHF. In nucleotides, the CDR3 is TGTGCCAGCAGCGTAGGACAGGGGGTAAGCAATCAGCCCCAGCATTTT.

V usage is TRBV13 and J usage is TRBJ1-6; possibly TRBD1 for D (6 bases). V shed 2 bases and J shed 7 bases, with 9 bases lying between them. Germline values: CDR1 PRHDT, CDR2 FYEKMQ (reference sequence). This CDR3 is built from 14 residues. CDR3: CASSLRGKNSPLHF. As DNA, the CDR3 is TGTGCCAGCAGCTTAAGGGGGAAAAATTCACCCCTCCACTTT.

The chain links TRBV19 to TRBJ1-1, with unresolved D. Trimming cost V 3 bases and J 4 bases, with 6 bases left between them. CDR1 and CDR2 (germline): LNHDA, SQIVND (reference sequence). This CDR3 spans 12 amino acids. The CDR3 sequence is CASSMWSTEAFF. CDR3 DNA sequence: TGTGCCAGTAGTATGTGGAGCACTGAAGCTTTCTTT. Full variable domain (outside the CDR3, taken from reference TRBV19 and TRBJ1-1): DGGITQSPKYLFRKEGQNVTLSCEQNLNHDAMYWYRQDPGQGLRLIYYSQIVNDFQKGDIAEGYSVSREKKESFPLTVTSAQKNPTAFYLCASSMWSTEAFFGQGTRLTVV.